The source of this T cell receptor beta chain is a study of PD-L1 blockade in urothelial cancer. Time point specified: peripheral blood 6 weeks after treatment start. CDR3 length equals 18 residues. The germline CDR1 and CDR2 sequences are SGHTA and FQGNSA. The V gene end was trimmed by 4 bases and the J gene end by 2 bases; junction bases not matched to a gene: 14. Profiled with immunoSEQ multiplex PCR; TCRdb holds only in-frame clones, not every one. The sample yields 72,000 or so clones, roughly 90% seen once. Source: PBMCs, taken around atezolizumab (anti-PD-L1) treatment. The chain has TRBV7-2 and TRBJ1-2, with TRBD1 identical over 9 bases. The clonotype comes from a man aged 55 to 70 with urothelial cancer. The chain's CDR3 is CASSSPGTGSLINYGYTF. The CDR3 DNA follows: TGTGCCAGCAGCTCCCCCGGGACAGGGAGTCTTATAAACTATGGCTACACCTTC.